This T cell receptor (beta chain) was sequenced in a study of OX40 agonist ivuxolimab in advanced cancers. Study-wide background: It was permissible to have had prior anti-PD-1, anti-PD-L1 or anti-CTLA-4 therapy, and about 40% had some. Findings and caveats of the study: Clonal expansion among partial responders at 0.1-3.0 mg/kg ranked near the lowest.

This CDR3 is 14 amino acids long. V lost 0 bases and J lost 6, with 9 bases in between. From germline, CDR1 is SGHRS and CDR2 YFSETQ. TCRdb's table, derived via immunoSEQ multiplex PCR, lists solely in-frame clones and lacks some. The sample shows some 50,000 clones, around 90% of them seen only once. Of note for this clone: Antigen specificity is unknown.

The chain uses TRBV5-1 and TRBJ1-4; no reliable D call. The input for sequencing was CD4+ or CD8+ T cells sorted from blood, taken in a trial of the OX40 agonist ivuxolimab. This receptor was taken from an adult with an advanced solid tumor such as melanoma, head and neck, liver or kidney cancer. CDR3 sequence reads: CASSLGSGDEKLFF. The CDR3 nucleotides are TGCGCCAGCAGCTTGGGTTCTGGGGATGAAAAACTGTTTTTT. The full variable domain, rest sourced from reference TRBV5-1 and TRBJ1-4, is KAGVTQTPRYLIKTRGQQVTLSCSPISGHRSVSWYQQTPGQGLQFLFEYFSETQRNKGNFPGRFSGRQFSNSRSEMNVSTLELGDSALYLCASSLGSGDEKLFFGSGTQLSVL.